Listed below are T cell receptor beta chains from one sample, sequenced in a study of shared clonotypes between healthy human individuals. Clones were read by immunoSEQ multiplex PCR, and TCRdb kept only the in-frame ones, dropping some. The sample records about 2.4 million clones, around nine tenths being singletons. Sequencing input: naive CD4+ T cells sorted from blood. These receptor sequences come from a man younger than 30 in good health. Each CDR3 is given with its conserved first and last residue. A D gene is named only where the DNA matches it firmly.

d_call j_call v_call cdr3_aa cdr3_nt
TRBD1 TRBJ1-6 TRBV6-1 CASSAQGYNSPLHF TGTGCCAGCAGTGCACAGGGGTATAATTCACCCCTCCACTTT
NA TRBJ2-1 TRBV25-1 CASSDPSGTHYNEQFF TGTGCCAGCAGTGACCCATCCGGGACACACTACAATGAGCAGTTCTTC
TRBD1 TRBJ2-7 TRBV10-3 CATSLDRGAYEQYF TGTGCCACCAGTTTGGACAGGGGTGCCTACGAGCAGTACTTC
NA TRBJ1-3 TRBV7-2 CASKPNLQGSGNTIYF TGTGCCAGCAAACCCAACTTACAGGGTTCTGGAAACACCATATATTTT
NA TRBJ2-3 TRBV13 CATLMLEGGTDTQYF TGTGCCACTCTTATGCTAGAGGGGGGCACAGATACGCAGTATTTT
TRBD1 TRBJ2-7 TRBV16 CASSQAPLGQGADEQYF TGTGCCAGCAGCCAGGCCCCACTCGGACAGGGGGCGGACGAGCAGTACTTC
NA TRBJ1-4 TRBV6-1 CASSVLGKSNEKLFF TGTGCCAGCAGTGTGCTCGGAAAATCAAATGAAAAACTGTTTTTT
NA TRBJ2-6 TRBV18 CASSLSHSGANVLTF TGTGCCAGCTCACTCTCCCACTCTGGGGCCAACGTCCTGACTTTC
NA TRBJ2-1 TRBV5-5 CASSSGREQAYNEQFF TGTGCCAGCAGCTCAGGACGGGAGCAGGCCTACAATGAGCAGTTCTTC
NA TRBJ2-1 TRBV5-6 CASSNDSYNEQFF TGTGCCAGCAGCAACGACTCCTACAATGAGCAGTTCTTC
NA TRBJ2-5 TRBV10-3 CAISDGESQETQYF TGTGCCATCAGTGATGGGGAATCGCAAGAGACCCAGTACTTC
NA TRBJ2-2 TRBV6-6 CASSWTFTGELFF TGTGCCAGCAGTTGGACCTTCACCGGGGAGCTGTTTTTT
NA TRBJ1-3 TRBV10-3 CAISDSGTGNTIYF TGTGCCATCAGTGACTCGGGAACTGGAAACACCATATATTTT
TRBD2 TRBJ2-1 TRBV18 CASSFTGTSLYNEQFF TGTGCCAGCTCATTCACCGGGACTAGCCTGTACAATGAGCAGTTCTTC